The source of this T cell receptor (beta chain) is a study of blood T cells in healthy people across ages. Findings of the study overall: Both higher diversity and more naive CD4+ cells marked long-lived donors when set against aged donors.

Comment on this clonotype: Its target is unknown.

The CDR3 spans 16 residues. Germline V gene data show CDR1 as SGHRS and CDR2 as YFSETQ. V shed 2 bases and J shed 5 bases, with 20 bases lying between them. For the second PCR, which ran for roughly 6 to 11 cycles, a sample-barcoded 5' primer and a J-beta primer mix were used. TCRdb called the 5' RACE reads again in MiXCR, with one record for every CDR3 protein. The sample consists of more than 650,000 distinct CDR3 sequences, approximately 55% of them appearing once. The sequenced material came from blood. The receptor's source is a man older than 75 in good health. The chain links TRBV5-1 to TRBJ2-7; weak D call: TRBD2 (5 bases). The CDR3 spells CASSLQNRDPGDEQYF. CDR3 DNA sequence: TGCGCCAGCAGCTTACAGAACCGGGATCCTGGCGACGAGCAGTACTTC.